This T cell receptor beta chain emerged from a study of T cell responses to AZD1222 COVID-19 vaccine. The study's findings and limits: Donors in the cohort were predominantly white British and more often female, and clonal diversity was possibly underestimated. Spike-specific TCR breadth and depth rose after two AZD1222 doses.

TCRdb keeps only in-frame clones here, not all; method: immunoSEQ multiplex PCR. Altogether 95,000 to 110,000 clones are present, 92% being singletons, with the ten largest covering 7.5% to 9.5%. V dropped 6 bases and J dropped 3 bases, with 12 bases sitting between them. Germline V gene sequence: CDR1 MNHNY, CDR2 SVGAGI (reference sequence). CDR3 size: 13 residues. This clone was detected a few times. As yet, its antigen is unknown. This clonotype was obtained from an adult who received the AZD1222 COVID-19 vaccine. This chain joins TRBV6-6 and TRBJ2-7; D unclear. Sequences were derived from peripheral blood, sampled 28 days after the second AZD1222 dose. The CDR3 here is CASRKELFYEQYF. The CDR3, as DNA: TGTGCCAGCAGAAAAGAACTATTCTACGAGCAGTACTTC.